The entry below describes one TCR beta chain. Its target is not known. Sequenced by immunoSEQ multiplex PCR; TCRdb stores in-frame clones only, minus some. The repertoire holds under 150,000 clones, with 80% to 90% as singletons. The data belong to a study of OX40 agonist ivuxolimab in advanced cancers. Overall study: The patients' treatment was ivuxolimab, an agonistic anti-OX40 (CD134) antibody. Those treated in dose escalation had hepatocellular carcinoma, melanoma, renal cell cancer or head and neck cancer. Study results and limitations: Normalized T-cell clonal expansion was also low in a subset of nonresponders.

The V end was cut by 5 bases, the J end by 0 bases, with 11 bases between. CDR1 and CDR2 from the germline V gene are KGHSY and FQNENV. The CDR3 totals 15 residues. Sequencing used CD4+ or CD8+ T cells sorted from blood, obtained in a trial of the OX40 agonist ivuxolimab. This clonotype was sampled from an adult with an advanced solid tumor such as melanoma, head and neck, liver or kidney cancer. J is TRBJ1-5 and V is TRBV16; D gene uncertain. CDR3 loop: CASSGQAHSNQPQHF. CDR3 in DNA: TGTGCCAGCAGCGGCCAGGCCCATAGCAATCAGCCCCAGCATTTT.